Listed below are T cell receptor beta chains from one sample, sequenced in a study of cytomegalovirus exposure and HLA in healthy donors. Assay used: immunoSEQ multiplex PCR; TCRdb lists only in-frame clones, some missing. This sample yields approximately 71,000 clones, of which 94% are seen a single time; under 1.3% belongs to the top ten. Material for sequencing was PBMCs. These receptors originate from a young woman in good health and CMV-seronegative. Both conserved end residues are part of each CDR3. Fields, in order: V gene, clone size, D gene, J gene, CDR3 protein, CDR3 DNA. The D gene is left open where the match is weak. Only some rows state a clone size, as once, few, many or a class for expanded clones.

TRBV19	-	-	TRBJ1-5	CASSMGLGVDQPQHF	TGTGCCAGTAGTATGGGTCTAGGGGTGGATCAGCCCCAGCATTTT
TRBV10-3	-	TRBD1	TRBJ1-2	CAISESWDRGYGYTF	TGTGCCATCAGTGAGTCGTGGGACAGGGGCTATGGCTACACCTTC
TRBV7-3	once	TRBD1	TRBJ1-1	CASSLKGWTGMDTEAFF	TGTGCCAGCAGCTTAAAGGGATGGACAGGGATGGACACTGAAGCTTTCTTT
TRBV6-1	-	TRBD1	TRBJ2-2	CASSEGTGNTGELFF	TGTGCCAGCAGTGAAGGGACAGGGAACACCGGGGAGCTGTTTTTT
TRBV27	-	TRBD2	TRBJ2-5	CASSSGLAGWETQYF	TGTGCCAGCAGTTCCGGACTAGCGGGGTGGGAGACCCAGTACTTC
TRBV7-2	-	TRBD2	TRBJ2-3	CASSPSGGPYTDTQYF	TGTGCCAGCAGCCCCTCGGGAGGGCCGTACACAGATACGCAGTATTTT
TRBV30	-	TRBD1	TRBJ2-7	CAWGGMRDRGYEQYF	TGTGCCTGGGGAGGGATGCGGGACAGGGGCTACGAGCAGTACTTC
TRBV6-5	-	-	TRBJ1-2	CATRGPYNYGYTF	TGTGCCACCCGGGGTCCTTATAACTATGGCTACACCTTC
TRBV4-1	-	-	TRBJ2-5	CASSQVLQETQYF	TGCGCCAGCAGCCAAGTATTGCAAGAGACCCAGTACTTC
TRBV27	-	-	TRBJ2-7	CASSLKAATYEQYF	TGTGCCAGCAGTCTAAAAGCGGCAACCTACGAGCAGTACTTC
TRBV19	-	TRBD1	TRBJ1-6	CASSYPGTGSSPLHF	TGTGCCAGTAGTTACCCCGGGACAGGGAGTTCACCCCTCCACTTT
TRBV19	-	TRBD1	TRBJ1-3	CASSADTHPGQGANTIYF	TGTGCCAGTAGTGCGGATACGCATCCGGGACAGGGGGCAAACACCATATATTTT
TRBV11-2	-	-	TRBJ2-7	CASSFPSTEQYF	TGTGCCAGCAGCTTCCCCTCTACCGAGCAGTACTTC
TRBV2	-	-	TRBJ1-1	CASSDISTEAFF	TGTGCCAGCAGTGACATTTCCACTGAAGCTTTCTTT
TRBV6-4	-	-	TRBJ1-1	CASSEETGGRTEAFF	TGTGCCAGCAGTGAAGAGACAGGCGGGAGGACTGAAGCTTTCTTT
TRBV11-2	-	TRBD2	TRBJ2-7	CASSLARTSVDEQYF	TGTGCCAGCAGCTTAGCCCGGACTAGCGTCGACGAGCAGTACTTC
TRBV6-5	-	-	TRBJ2-2	CASRSLGGDTGELFF	TGTGCCAGCAGGTCCCTGGGGGGTGACACCGGGGAGCTGTTTTTT
TRBV7-3	-	TRBD2	TRBJ2-3	CASSLTPSGPPTDTQYF	TGTGCCAGCAGCTTAACTCCTAGCGGACCCCCCACAGATACGCAGTATTTT
TRBV6-6	-	-	TRBJ2-3	CASSNKNTQYF	TGTGCCAGCAGTAACAAGAATACGCAGTATTTT
TRBV7-2	-	-	TRBJ2-1	CASSLDRSSYNEQFF	TGTGCCAGCAGCTTAGATAGAAGCTCCTACAATGAGCAGTTCTTC
TRBV5-8	-	-	TRBJ1-2	CASSLNSGGYTF	TGTGCCAGCAGCCTGAACAGCGGAGGCTACACCTTC
TRBV7-8	-	TRBD1	TRBJ1-1	CASSLTRDRGSGNTEAFF	TGTGCCAGCAGCTTAACCCGGGACAGGGGGAGCGGGAACACTGAAGCTTTCTTT
TRBV9	-	-	TRBJ2-1	CASSAGSINEQFF	TGTGCCAGCAGCGCCGGGTCTATCAATGAGCAGTTCTTC
TRBV30	-	-	TRBJ1-2	CAWNWGDYGYTF	TGTGCCTGGAATTGGGGGGACTATGGCTACACCTTC
TRBV28	-	TRBD2	TRBJ2-1	CASSLGTSAHNEQFF	TGTGCCAGCAGTTTGGGAACTAGCGCCCACAATGAGCAGTTCTTC
TRBV28	once	TRBD1	TRBJ1-1	CGASSLRDRATPGPFF	TGTGGTGCCAGCAGCCTCCGGGACAGGGCAACACCTGGACCTTTCTTT